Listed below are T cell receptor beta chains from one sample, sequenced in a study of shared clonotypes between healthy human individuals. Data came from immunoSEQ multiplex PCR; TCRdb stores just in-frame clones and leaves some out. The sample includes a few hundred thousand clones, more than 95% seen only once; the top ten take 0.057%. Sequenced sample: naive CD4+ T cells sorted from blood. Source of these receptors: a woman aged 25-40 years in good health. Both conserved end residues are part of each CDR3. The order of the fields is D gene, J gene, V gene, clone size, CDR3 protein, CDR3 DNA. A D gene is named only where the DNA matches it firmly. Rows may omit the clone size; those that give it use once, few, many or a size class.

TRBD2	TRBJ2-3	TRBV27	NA	CASSLARDYSTDTQYF	TGTGCCAGCAGTTTAGCCCGGGACTACAGCACAGATACGCAGTATTTT
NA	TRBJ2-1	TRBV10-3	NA	CAISESYNEQFF	TGTGCCATCAGTGAGAGTTACAATGAGCAGTTCTTC
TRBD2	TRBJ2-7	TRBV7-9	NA	CASRRSGTNREQYF	TGTGCCAGCAGGCGATCCGGGACTAACAGGGAGCAGTACTTC
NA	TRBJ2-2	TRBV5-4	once	CASSRGTPNTGELFF	TGTGCCAGCAGCCGGGGGACCCCGAACACCGGGGAGCTGTTTTTT
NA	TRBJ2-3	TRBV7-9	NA	CASSQPTSGTDTQYF	TGTGCCAGCAGTCAACCGACTAGTGGGACAGATACGCAGTATTTT
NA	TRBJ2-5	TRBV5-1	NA	CASSLKHTEETQYF	TGCGCCAGCAGCTTGAAGCATACAGAAGAGACCCAGTACTTC
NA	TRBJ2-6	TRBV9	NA	CASSGDRASGANVLTF	TGTGCCAGCAGCGGCGACCGCGCCTCTGGGGCCAACGTCCTGACTTTC
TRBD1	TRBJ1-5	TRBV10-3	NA	CAISEPPTGGRAQPQHF	TGTGCCATCAGTGAGCCACCGACAGGGGGCAGGGCTCAGCCCCAGCATTTT
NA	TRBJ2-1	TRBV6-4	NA	CASYPLLVSCATHEQFF	TGTGCCAGCTATCCTCTCCTAGTCTCGTGTGCCACCCATGAGCAGTTCTTC
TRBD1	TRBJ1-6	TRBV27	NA	CASTKQGLNSPLHF	TGTGCCAGCACCAAACAGGGGCTTAATTCACCCCTCCACTTT
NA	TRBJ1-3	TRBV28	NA	CASSLGLPLSGNTIYF	TGTGCCAGCAGTTTAGGCCTCCCACTCTCTGGAAACACCATATATTTT
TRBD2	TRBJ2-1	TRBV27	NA	CASSYTSGRGNEQFF	TGTGCCAGCAGCTATACTAGCGGGAGAGGAAATGAGCAGTTCTTC
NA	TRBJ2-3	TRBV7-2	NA	CASSGGSTDTQYF	TGTGCCAGCAGCGGCGGTAGCACAGATACGCAGTATTTT
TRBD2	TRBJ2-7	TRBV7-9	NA	CASSSGRYEQYF	TGTGCCAGTTCTAGCGGGAGGTACGAGCAGTACTTC
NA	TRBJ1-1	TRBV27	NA	CASRRRENTEAFF	TGTGCCAGCAGGCGCAGAGAGAACACTGAAGCTTTCTTT
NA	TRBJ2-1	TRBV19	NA	CASRRNRDLIRNEQFF	TGTGCCAGTAGACGAAACCGGGACTTAATCCGGAATGAGCAGTTCTTC
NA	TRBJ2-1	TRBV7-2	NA	CASSLVSPSHNEQFF	TGTGCCAGCAGCTTAGTAAGTCCTAGCCACAATGAGCAGTTCTTC
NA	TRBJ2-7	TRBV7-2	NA	CASSPSAPSYEQYF	TGTGCCAGCAGCCCGAGCGCGCCCTCCTACGAGCAGTACTTC
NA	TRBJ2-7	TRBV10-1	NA	CASSDQETYEQYF	TGCGCCAGCAGTGACCAGGAGACCTACGAGCAGTACTTC
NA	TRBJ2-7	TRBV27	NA	CASSPKPPYEQYF	TGTGCCAGCAGTCCCAAGCCTCCCTACGAGCAGTACTTC
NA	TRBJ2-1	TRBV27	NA	CASSVDRLYNEQFF	TGTGCCAGCAGTGTAGACAGACTATACAATGAGCAGTTCTTC
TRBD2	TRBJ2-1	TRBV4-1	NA	CASSQDRGRSYNEQFF	TGCGCCAGCAGCCAAGATCGCGGGAGGTCCTACAATGAGCAGTTCTTC
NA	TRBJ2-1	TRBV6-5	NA	CASSYSDFDEQFF	TGTGCCAGCAGTTACTCGGACTTCGATGAGCAGTTCTTC
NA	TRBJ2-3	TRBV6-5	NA	CASTDGNTDTQYF	TGTGCCAGCACCGACGGGAACACAGATACGCAGTATTTT
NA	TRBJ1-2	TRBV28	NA	CASSSNEDGPSGYTF	TGTGCCAGCAGCTCCAACGAGGACGGCCCTTCGGGCTACACCTTC
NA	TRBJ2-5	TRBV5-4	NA	CASRPGEGEGQETQYF	TGTGCCAGCAGACCGGGAGAGGGGGAAGGCCAAGAGACCCAGTACTTC
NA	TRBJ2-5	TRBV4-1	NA	CASSQSYRYQETQYF	TGCGCCAGCAGCCAATCGTACAGGTACCAAGAGACCCAGTACTTC
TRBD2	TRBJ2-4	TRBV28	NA	CATREREGTNNKNIQYF	TGTGCCACCAGGGAGCGGGAGGGCACAAACAACAAAAACATTCAGTACTTC
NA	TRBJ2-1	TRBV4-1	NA	CASSQSEARYNEQFF	TGCGCCAGCAGCCAATCGGAGGCTCGCTACAATGAGCAGTTCTTC
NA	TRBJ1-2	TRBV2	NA	CASKGNRATYGYTF	TGTGCCAGCAAGGGGAACAGGGCCACCTATGGCTACACCTTC
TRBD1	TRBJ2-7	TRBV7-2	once	CASSPGGGSYEQYF	TGTGCCAGCAGCCCAGGGGGTGGGAGCTACGAGCAGTACTTC
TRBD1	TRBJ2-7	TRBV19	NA	CASSDVAGGTYEQYF	TGTGCCAGTAGTGACGTGGCAGGGGGAACCTACGAGCAGTACTTC
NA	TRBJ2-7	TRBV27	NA	CASSPGRAYYEQYF	TGTGCCAGCAGTCCAGGTCGGGCATACTACGAGCAGTACTTC
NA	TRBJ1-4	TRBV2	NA	CASSAGTANEKLFF	TGTGCCAGCAGTGCCGGGACTGCAAATGAAAAACTGTTTTTT
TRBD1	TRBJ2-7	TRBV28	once	CASSYLGQDYEQYF	TGTGCCAGCAGTTACCTGGGACAGGACTACGAGCAGTACTTC
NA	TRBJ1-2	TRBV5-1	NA	CASSFSGNSYGYTF	TGCGCCAGCAGCTTCTCCGGGAACAGCTATGGCTACACCTTC
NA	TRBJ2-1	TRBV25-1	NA	CASSGRLASEQFF	TGTGCCAGCAGTGGGAGACTGGCTAGTGAGCAGTTCTTC
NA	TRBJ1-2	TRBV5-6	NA	CASSPISGANYGYTF	TGTGCCAGCAGCCCCATTTCGGGGGCCAACTATGGCTACACCTTC
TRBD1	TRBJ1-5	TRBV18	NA	CASSETGAGQPQHF	TGTGCCAGCTCCGAGACAGGGGCAGGGCAGCCCCAGCATTTT
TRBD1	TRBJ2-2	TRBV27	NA	CASRDRGLSGELFF	TGTGCCAGCCGGGACAGGGGGCTCTCCGGGGAGCTGTTTTTT
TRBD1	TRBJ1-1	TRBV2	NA	CASGGQGRAEAFF	TGTGCCAGCGGGGGACAGGGGAGGGCTGAAGCTTTCTTT
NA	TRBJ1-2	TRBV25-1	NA	CASSELGGPGYTF	TGTGCCAGCAGTGAATTGGGCGGACCTGGCTACACCTTC
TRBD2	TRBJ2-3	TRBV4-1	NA	CASSQDLSTSSTDTQYF	TGCGCCAGCAGCCAAGATCTTTCGACTAGCAGCACAGATACGCAGTATTTT
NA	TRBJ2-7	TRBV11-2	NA	CASSLVLDSSYEQYF	TGTGCCAGCAGCTTAGTCTTGGACTCATCCTACGAGCAGTACTTC
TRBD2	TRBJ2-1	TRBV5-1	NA	CASSLVPSGRAGPYNEQFF	TGCGCCAGCAGCTTGGTTCCTAGCGGGAGGGCCGGGCCCTACAATGAGCAGTTCTTC
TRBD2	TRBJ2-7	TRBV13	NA	CASSPGTSGNEQYF	TGTGCCAGCAGCCCCGGGACTAGCGGGAACGAGCAGTACTTC
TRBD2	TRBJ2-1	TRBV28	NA	CASSFMLGLAGYNEQFF	TGTGCCAGCAGTTTTATGTTGGGACTAGCGGGCTACAATGAGCAGTTCTTC
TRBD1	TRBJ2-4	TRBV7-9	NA	CASSRTGNAKNIQYF	TGTGCCAGCAGCCGGACAGGGAATGCCAAAAACATTCAGTACTTC
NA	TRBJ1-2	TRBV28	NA	CASSLRYTARRGYGYTF	TGTGCCAGCAGTTTACGGTACACAGCCCGGCGGGGCTATGGCTACACCTTC
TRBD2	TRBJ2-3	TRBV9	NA	CASSVGFLAASSTDTQYF	TGTGCCAGCAGCGTAGGGTTTCTAGCGGCATCTAGCACAGATACGCAGTATTTT
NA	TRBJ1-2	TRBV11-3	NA	CASSLAGDDGYTF	TGTGCCAGCAGCTTAGCAGGGGACGATGGCTACACCTTC
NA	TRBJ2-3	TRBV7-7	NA	CASSLVGGSTDTQYF	TGTGCCAGCAGCTTAGTTGGCGGTAGCACAGATACGCAGTATTTT
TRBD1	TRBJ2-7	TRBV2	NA	CASREQGTHEQYF	TGTGCCAGCAGGGAACAGGGGACCCACGAGCAGTACTTC
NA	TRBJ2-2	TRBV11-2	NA	CASSSIRNTGELFF	TGTGCCAGCAGTTCCATCAGGAACACCGGGGAGCTGTTTTTT
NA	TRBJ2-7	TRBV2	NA	CASSVRREQYF	TGTGCCAGCAGTGTTAGGCGCGAGCAGTACTTC
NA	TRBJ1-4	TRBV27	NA	CASRDPSTNEKLFF	TGTGCCAGCAGGGATCCCTCAACTAATGAAAAACTGTTTTTT
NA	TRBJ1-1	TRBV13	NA	CASTPPRRTEAFF	TGTGCCAGCACCCCACCCAGGAGGACTGAAGCTTTCTTT
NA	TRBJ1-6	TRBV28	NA	CASKGGHSPLHF	TGTGCCAGCAAGGGAGGGCATTCACCCCTCCACTTT
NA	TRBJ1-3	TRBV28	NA	CASSLYTGSSGNTIYF	TGTGCCAGCAGTCTTTATACAGGGAGCTCTGGAAACACCATATATTTT